What follows are 20 T cell receptor beta chains derived from one specimen sequenced in a study of CD8+CD57+ T cells in acquired aplastic anemia. Sequencing was done on patients that had shown CD8+CD57+ cell expansion by flow cytometry. TCR beta VDJ combinations and CDR3 sequences were profiled from genomic DNA. TCRdb passed the reads through MiXCR, listing each CDR3 protein once. Found here are around 190,000 distinct CDR3 sequences, around 50% of them singletons; the top ten hold approximately 13%. The sequenced sample consisted of sorted CD4+, CD8+, or CD8+CD57+ T cells (not recorded which) from PBMCs. Receptors were obtained from a human donor with aplastic anemia.

V is TRBV20-1 and J is TRBJ2-7, with D possibly being TRBD1 (6 bases). Germline CDR1 reads DFQATT; CDR2 reads SNEGSKA (reference sequence). This CDR3 has 14 amino acids. Deletions cut 6 bases from V and 2 bases from J, with 17 bases between. This CDR3 is CSATQPDRAYEQYF. For the CDR3, the DNA is TGCAGTGCAACCCAACCGGACAGAGCCTACGAGCAGTACTTC.

This clonotype has just one count. This chain uses TRBV24-1 with TRBJ2-3; 7 bases are a match to TRBD1. The CDR3 extends over 13 amino acids. Germline V CDR1 and CDR2: KGHDR, SFDVKD. The V and J ends lost 9 bases and 2 bases, in that order; junction bases with no gene match: 4. CDR3 sequence (DNA): TGTGCCACCGCCGGGACAGACACAGATACGCAGTATTTT. This translates into CATAGTDTDTQYF.

This clonotype has only one observation. The rearrangement joins TRBV2 to TRBJ1-2; D remains unclear. Per the germline V gene, CDR1 is SNHLY and CDR2 is FYNNEI. The CDR3 loop spans 15 amino acids. Trimming took off 0 bases at V and 0 bases at J, with 8 bases between the two ends. CDR3 nucleotide sequence: TGTGCCAGCAGTGAAGCCGCGGACGCTAACTATGGCTACACCTTC. This codes for CASSEAADANYGYTF.

This clonotype was seen repeatedly, ten times or more. V is TRBV7-2 and J is TRBJ2-7, with 12 bases identical to TRBD2. V was clipped by 5 bases and J by 3 bases; unmatched bases: 8. The germline CDR1 and CDR2 sequences are SGHTA and FQGNSA. The CDR3 runs to 16 residues. The DNA for the CDR3 is TGTGCCAGCAGCCGAACTAGCGGGGGGCGAAACTACGAGCAGTACTTC. Translating gives CASSRTSGGRNYEQYF.

This chain connects TRBV15 to TRBJ2-5; the match to TRBD2 covers 7 bases. This CDR3 has 16 amino acids. V lost 1 base to trimming and J lost 0 bases; unmatched junction nucleotides: 5. Germline assignment: CDR1 LNHNV and CDR2 YYDKDF (reference sequence). In DNA form, the CDR3 reads TGTGCCACCAGCAGAGGGTCTAGCGGCCACCAAGAGACCCAGTACTTC. Translated: CATSRGSSGHQETQYF.

The rearrangement joins TRBV24-1 to TRBJ2-1; 9 bases agree with TRBD1. In germline, CDR1 is KGHDR, CDR2 SFDVKD. The CDR3 length is 17 residues. The trim removed 1 base at V and 7 bases at J, leaving 10 bases unmatched. The CDR3 spells CATSDLRGQGMRNEQFF. In DNA, the CDR3 is TGTGCCACCAGTGATTTAAGGGGACAGGGAATGAGGAATGAGCAGTTCTTC.

About this clonotype: Sequence at one end of the junction differs from germline and may be a read error. The chain employs TRBV12-3 or TRBV12-4 and TRBJ2-7; 9 positions match TRBD1. The CDR3 runs 15 residues. The CDR3 here is CASSSYPQGAYVQYF. Here the CDR3 DNA reads TGTGCCAGCAGTTCCTACCCACAGGGGGCCTACGTGCAGTACTTC.

To note about this clonotype: It is likely a read error, because the conserved phenylalanine at the end of the CDR3 is missing. V and J are TRBV11-2 and TRBJ2-3, with D possibly matching TRBD2 (6 bases). The germline V gene has CDR1 SGHAT and CDR2 FQNNGV. Trimming took 10 bases from V and 3 from J, leaving 8 bases between them. CDR3 length: 11 residues. The DNA for the CDR3 is TGTGCCACCCGGGGGACAGATACGCAGTATTCT. This sequence encodes CATRGTDTQYS.

V is TRBV4-1 and J is TRBJ1-4; D ambiguous. In germline, CDR1 is MGHRA, CDR2 YSYEKL. V lost 2 bases and J lost 0, with 13 bases in between. This CDR3 has 17 amino acids. DNA for the CDR3: TGCGCCAGCAGCCAACTCGACCTAATCGCAACTAATGAAAAACTGTTTTTT. Its translation: CASSQLDLIATNEKLFF.

On this clonotype itself: Just one base apart from a much larger clone, this may be a read error. The rearrangement links TRBV5-1 to TRBJ1-5; D gene unclear. Germline loops: CDR1 SGHRS, CDR2 YFSETQ. The V and J ends lost 0 bases and 0 bases respectively, with 7 bases between them. This CDR3 comprises 15 residues. The DNA for the CDR3 is TGCGCCAGCAGCTTGGACGGGTTTAGCAATCAGCCCCAGCATTTT. Protein sequence: CASSLDGFSNQPQHF.

The chain carries TRBV9 and TRBJ2-3; D might be TRBD1 (6 bases). CDR1 is SGDLS, CDR2 YYNGEE, per germline. The CDR3 covers 17 residues. Trimming shortened V by 3 bases and J by 1 base, and 18 bases separated the two germline ends. CDR3 sequence (DNA): TGTGCCAGCAGCGCAGACCCCCCGGGACACCGCACAGATACGCAGTATTTT. Translation: CASSADPPGHRTDTQYF.

The rearrangement uses TRBV5-1 and TRBJ2-7, with TRBD1 matching 8 bases. This CDR3 is 14 amino acids long. Germline lookup yields CDR1 SGHRS and CDR2 YFSETQ. J was trimmed by 6 bases and V by 4 bases; bases with no gene match: 9. DNA for the CDR3: TGCGCCAGCAGCCCGGGACAGGCAATCCGCGAGCAGTACTTC. Protein product: CASSPGQAIREQYF.

This chain connects TRBV2 to TRBJ1-1, with a weak D call TRBD1 (5 bases). The CDR3 extends over 15 amino acids. With 9 bases removed from V and 5 bases from J, the gap between germline ends came to 22 bases. CDR1 is SNHLY, CDR2 FYNNEI, per germline. CDR3 in amino acids: CASMRGEGYLTEAFF. The CDR3 DNA follows: TGTGCCAGTATGAGGGGAGAGGGATATTTGACTGAAGCTTTCTTT.

The chain carries TRBV7-3 and TRBJ2-7, with 9 positions matching TRBD1. This CDR3 is built from 15 residues. With 5 bases clipped from V and 4 bases from J, the junction kept 9 bases outside the gene matches. Germline CDR1 SGHTA, CDR2 FQGTGA. CDR3 sequence (DNA): TGTGCCAGCAGCCCGCTCCTGGGACAGGGTTACGAGCAGTACTTC. This gives the protein CASSPLLGQGYEQYF.

The chain links TRBV12-5 to TRBJ1-5, with D possibly TRBD1 on 6 matching bases. Germline V gene sequence: CDR1 LGHNT, CDR2 FRNRAP. CDR3 length: 16 amino acids. Trimming left V 4 bases short and J 5 bases short, with 18 bases between. DNA of the CDR3: TGTGCTAGTGGTTCGGGACACCCAGGGTATCATCAGCCCCAGCATTTT. Translation gives CASGSGHPGYHQPQHF.

This clonotype was counted ten times or more. This chain connects TRBV19 to TRBJ2-2; maybe TRBD2 (7 bases). From germline, CDR1 is LNHDA and CDR2 SQIVND (reference sequence). V lost 4 bases to trimming and J lost 6 bases, with 12 bases between them. The CDR3 sequence is 14 residues long. CDR3 region: CASSTGGLAGELFF. Written as DNA, the CDR3 is TGTGCCAGTAGTACCGGGGGGCTTGCCGGGGAGCTGTTTTTT.

There are many counts of this clonotype. The CDR3 DNA sequence: TGCAGTGCTAGAGGGGATGGTAGCGGGGGGGCGAGCACAGATACGCAGTATTTT. Encoded protein: CSARGDGSGGASTDTQYF. The chain uses TRBV20-1 and TRBJ2-3; TRBD2 matches 11 bases. This CDR3 spans 18 amino acids. The V gene's germline CDR1 is DFQATT and CDR2 SNEGSKA (reference sequence). J was trimmed by 0 bases and V by 1 base; bases with no gene match: 9.

The table lists this clonotype with many counts. The chain has TRBV19 and TRBJ1-4; the D is unclear. V lost 2 bases to trimming and J lost 8 bases, with 12 bases between them. The germline V gene has CDR1 LNHDA and CDR2 SQIVND (reference sequence). CDR3 length equals 14 residues. The CDR3 DNA follows: TGTGCCAGTAGTATACAAGGGATCGGGGAAAAACTGTTTTTT. Amino acids: CASSIQGIGEKLFF.

This clonotype has a count of ten or more. This chain uses TRBV2 with TRBJ2-7; 9 bases line up with TRBD1. The CDR3 loop spans 15 amino acids. Unmatched junction bases numbered 10, after V lost 5 bases and J lost 5 bases. CDR1 and CDR2 (germline): SNHLY, FYNNEI. CDR3 nucleotides: TGTGCCAGCAGTAGATTAACAGGGGGCAGAGACGAGCAGTACTTC. Amino acids: CASSRLTGGRDEQYF.

This clonotype was found many times. The V and J genes are TRBV2 and TRBJ1-4; D unresolved. CDR3 length equals 16 residues. The V gene's germline CDR1 is SNHLY and CDR2 FYNNEI. The V and J ends lost 2 bases and 7 bases respectively, with 17 bases between them. CDR3 in DNA: TGTGCCAGCAGTGAAAATAGTGTAGGGCTGGTTGAAAAACTGTTTTTT. Its translation is CASSENSVGLVEKLFF.